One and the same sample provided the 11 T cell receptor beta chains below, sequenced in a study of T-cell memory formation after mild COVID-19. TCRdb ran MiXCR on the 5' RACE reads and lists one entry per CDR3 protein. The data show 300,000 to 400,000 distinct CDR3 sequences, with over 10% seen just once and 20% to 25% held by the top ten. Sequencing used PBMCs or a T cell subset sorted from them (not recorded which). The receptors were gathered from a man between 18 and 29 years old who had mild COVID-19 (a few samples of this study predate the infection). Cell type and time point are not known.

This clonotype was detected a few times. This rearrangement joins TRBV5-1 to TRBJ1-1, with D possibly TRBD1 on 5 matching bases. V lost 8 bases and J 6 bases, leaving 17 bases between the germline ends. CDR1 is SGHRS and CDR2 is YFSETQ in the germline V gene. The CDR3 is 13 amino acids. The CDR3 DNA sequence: TGCGCCAGTAGGACACCAAGCTCGTCTGAAGCTTTCTTT. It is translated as CASRTPSSSEAFF. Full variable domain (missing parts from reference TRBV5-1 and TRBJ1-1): KAGVTQTPRYLIKTRGQQVTLSCSPISGHRSVSWYQQTPGQGLQFLFEYFSETQRNKGNFPGRFSGRQFSNSRSEMNVSTLELGDSALYLCASRTPSSSEAFFGQGTRLTVV.

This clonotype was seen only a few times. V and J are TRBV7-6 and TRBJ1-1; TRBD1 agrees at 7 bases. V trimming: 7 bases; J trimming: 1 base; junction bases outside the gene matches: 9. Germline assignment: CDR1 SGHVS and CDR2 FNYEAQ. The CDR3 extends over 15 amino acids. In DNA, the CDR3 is TGTGCCAGCACCCGGGACAGCGGAGCGAACACTGAAGCTTTCTTT. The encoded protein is CASTRDSGANTEAFF.

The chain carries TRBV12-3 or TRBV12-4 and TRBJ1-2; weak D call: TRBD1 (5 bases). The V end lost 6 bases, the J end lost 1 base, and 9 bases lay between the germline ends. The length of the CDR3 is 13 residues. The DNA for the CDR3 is TGTGCCAGCAGCCACAGGAGTAACTATGGCTACACCTTC. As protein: CASSHRSNYGYTF.

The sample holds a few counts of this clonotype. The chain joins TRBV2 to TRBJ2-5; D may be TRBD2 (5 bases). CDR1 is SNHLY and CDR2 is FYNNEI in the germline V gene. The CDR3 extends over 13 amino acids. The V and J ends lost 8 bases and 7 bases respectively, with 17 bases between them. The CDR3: CASSLDSSGTQYF. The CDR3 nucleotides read TGTGCCAGCTCCCTGGACTCGTCTGGGACCCAGTACTTC.

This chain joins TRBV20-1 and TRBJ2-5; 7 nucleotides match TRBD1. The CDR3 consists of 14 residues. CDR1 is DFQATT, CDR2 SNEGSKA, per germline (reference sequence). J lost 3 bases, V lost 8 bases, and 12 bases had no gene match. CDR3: CSPPWSGTEETQYF. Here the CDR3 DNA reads TGCAGTCCTCCTTGGTCCGGGACAGAAGAGACCCAGTACTTC.

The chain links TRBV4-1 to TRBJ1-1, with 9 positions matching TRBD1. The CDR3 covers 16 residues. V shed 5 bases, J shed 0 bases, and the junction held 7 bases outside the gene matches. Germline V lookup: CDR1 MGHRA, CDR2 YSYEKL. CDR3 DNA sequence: TGCGCCAGCAGCATCCGACAGGGGGATCTGAACACTGAAGCTTTCTTT. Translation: CASSIRQGDLNTEAFF.

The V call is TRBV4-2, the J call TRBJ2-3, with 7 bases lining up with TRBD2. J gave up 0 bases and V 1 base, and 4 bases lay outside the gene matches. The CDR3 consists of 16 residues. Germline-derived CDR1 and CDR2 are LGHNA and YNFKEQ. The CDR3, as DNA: TGTGCCAGCAGCCAAGGGGGGGGACCAAGCACAGATACGCAGTATTTT. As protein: CASSQGGGPSTDTQYF.

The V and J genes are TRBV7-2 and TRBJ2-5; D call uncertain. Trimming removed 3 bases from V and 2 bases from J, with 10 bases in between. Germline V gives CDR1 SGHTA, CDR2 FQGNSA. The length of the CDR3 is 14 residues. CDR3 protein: CASSFHGRQETQYF. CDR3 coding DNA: TGTGCCAGCAGCTTTCATGGCAGACAAGAGACCCAGTACTTC. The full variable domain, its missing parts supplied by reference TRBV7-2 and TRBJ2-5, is GAGVSQSPSNKVTEKGKDVELRCDPISGHTALYWYRQSLGQGLEFLIYFQGNSAPDKSGLPSDRFSAERTGGSVSTLTIQRTQQEDSAVYLCASSFHGRQETQYFGPGTRLLVL.

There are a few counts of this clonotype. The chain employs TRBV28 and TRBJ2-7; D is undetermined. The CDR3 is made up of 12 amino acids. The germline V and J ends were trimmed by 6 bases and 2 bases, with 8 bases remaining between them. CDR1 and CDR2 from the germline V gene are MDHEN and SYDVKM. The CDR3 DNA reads TGTGCCAGCAGCAAAGTAACCTACGAGCAGTACGTC. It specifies CASSKVTYEQYV.

CDR3: CASNDRFQAFF. The CDR3 coding sequence is TGTGCCAGCAATGACAGATTTCAAGCTTTCTTT. This chain connects TRBV6-1 to TRBJ1-1, with D maybe TRBD1 (5 bases). The CDR3 has 11 residues. V was trimmed by 7 bases and J by 9 bases, leaving 12 bases between them. CDR1 MNHNS and CDR2 SASEGT come from the germline V gene.

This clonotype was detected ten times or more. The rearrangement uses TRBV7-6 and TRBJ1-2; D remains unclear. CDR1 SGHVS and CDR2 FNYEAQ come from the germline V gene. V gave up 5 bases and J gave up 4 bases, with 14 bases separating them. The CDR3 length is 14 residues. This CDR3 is CASSVDGSLYGYTF. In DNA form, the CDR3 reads TGTGCCAGCAGCGTGGACGGGAGCCTCTATGGCTACACCTTC.